One sample yielded the 24 T cell receptor beta chains listed below, sequenced in a study of T-cell memory formation after mild COVID-19. One entry per CDR3 protein, called by TCRdb with MiXCR from the 5' RACE reads. In the table there are hundreds of thousands of distinct CDR3 sequences, roughly 23% of which are singletons. The sample was PBMCs or a T cell subset sorted from them (not recorded which). Receptors originate from an adult woman who had mild COVID-19 (a few samples of this study predate the infection). Cell type and time point are not known.

The chain couples TRBV5-1 to TRBJ2-7; 7 bases match TRBD1. Germline-derived CDR1 and CDR2 are SGHRS and YFSETQ. The ends lost 4 bases at V and 2 bases at J; junction bases unmatched: 6. This CDR3 has 14 amino acids. The CDR3 DNA reads as TGCGCCAGCAGCGCCGGGACAGCTGCCTACGAGCAGTACTTC. It is translated as CASSAGTAAYEQYF.

V gene TRBV9 combines with J gene TRBJ2-2; no clear D gene. This CDR3 spans 13 amino acids. Germline loops: CDR1 SGDLS, CDR2 YYNGEE. Trimming cost V 3 bases and J 3 bases, with 6 bases left between them. The CDR3 DNA reads as TGTGCCAGCAGCGCTCAGGACACCGGGGAGCTGTTTTTT. The encoded protein is CASSAQDTGELFF.

This sequence joins TRBV5-1 and TRBJ1-4; D possibly corresponds to TRBD1 (5 bases). CDR3 length: 16 amino acids. V gave up 3 bases and J gave up 0 bases, with 12 bases separating them. The germline V gene has CDR1 SGHRS and CDR2 YFSETQ. In DNA form, the CDR3 reads TGCGCCAGCAGCTCGGGGCGACAGTCAACTAATGAAAAACTGTTTTTT. Residues: CASSSGRQSTNEKLFF.

J is TRBJ2-7 and V is TRBV7-9; D perhaps matches TRBD2 (6 bases). Germline-derived CDR1 and CDR2 are SEHNR and FQNEAQ (reference sequence). Deletions cut 3 bases from V and 0 bases from J, with 9 bases between. The CDR3 runs to 14 residues. The CDR3 DNA reads as TGTGCCAGCAGCTTTGGGGGGAACTCCTACGAGCAGTACTTC. Amino acids: CASSFGGNSYEQYF.

The chain combines TRBV7-9 with TRBJ2-7; possibly TRBD2 for D (6 bases). V lost 4 bases, J lost 3 bases, and 19 bases lay in between. Germline values: CDR1 SEHNR, CDR2 FQNEAQ (reference sequence). This CDR3 contains 16 residues. The CDR3 coding sequence is TGTGCCAGCAGCTCCGCTACGGGAGTTAGAAGCTACGAGCAGTACTTC. Translating it yields CASSSATGVRSYEQYF.

This clonotype has more than one count but fewer than ten. The chain employs TRBV7-9 and TRBJ2-4, with a tentative D call TRBD2 (6 bases). Per the germline V gene, CDR1 is SEHNR and CDR2 is FQNEAQ (reference sequence). Trimming shortened V by 3 bases and J by 9 bases, and 12 bases separated the two germline ends. This CDR3 is built from 13 residues. CDR3 nucleotides: TGTGCCAGCAGCTTGGAGGGGAGGAGCATTCAGTACTTC. Encoded protein: CASSLEGRSIQYF.

This clonotype showed up just a few times. The chain combines TRBV7-9 with TRBJ2-7, with a weak D call TRBD1 (6 bases). Germline CDR1 and CDR2: SEHNR and FQNEAQ (reference sequence). This CDR3 has 13 residues. V was cut by 0 bases and J by 7 bases, with 10 bases left in between. CDR3 nucleotide sequence: TGTGCCAGCAGCTTAGCGCAGGGGAATGAGCAGTACTTC. It specifies CASSLAQGNEQYF.

Only a few counts were recorded for this clonotype. CDR3 DNA sequence: TGCGCCAGCAGTACTGAAGCTTTCTTT. Residues: CASSTEAFF. The chain has TRBV4-3 and TRBJ1-1; D not resolved. CDR1 and CDR2 (germline): LGHNA, YSLEER. The CDR3 loop spans 9 amino acids. The germline V and J ends were trimmed by 6 bases and 5 bases, with 1 base remaining between them.

The V call is TRBV24-1, the J call TRBJ2-1; 8 bases fit TRBD2. Germline CDR1 is KGHDR and CDR2 is SFDVKD. CDR3 length: 15 amino acids. Trimming removed 2 bases from V and 10 bases from J; junction bases left unmatched: 9. The CDR3 reads CATSDYSGGYYEQFF. The CDR3 coding sequence is TGTGCCACCAGTGATTACTCGGGAGGGTACTACGAGCAGTTCTTC.

This clonotype was seen a handful of times. The rearrangement uses TRBV20-1 and TRBJ2-7, with 13 bases fitting TRBD2. CDR3 length: 15 residues. Unmatched junction bases numbered 6, after V lost 5 bases and J lost 2 bases. The germline V gene has CDR1 DFQATT and CDR2 SNEGSKA (reference sequence). Written as DNA, the CDR3 is TGCAGTGCTTCCCGGACTAGCGGGAGCCCCTACGAGCAGTACTTC. This sequence encodes CSASRTSGSPYEQYF.

The rearrangement uses TRBV5-5 and TRBJ1-1, with 8 bases fitting TRBD1. The CDR3 is 16 amino acids. J lost 5 bases, V lost 3 bases, and 12 bases had no gene match. The germline CDR1 and CDR2 sequences are SGHKS and YYEKEE (reference sequence). CDR3 in amino acids: CASSSSTGVRETEAFF. The CDR3 DNA reads as TGTGCCAGCAGCTCGTCGACAGGGGTGAGGGAAACTGAAGCTTTCTTT.

V is TRBV7-8 and J is TRBJ2-7; D is unresolved. With 3 bases removed from V and 1 base from J, the gap between germline ends came to 7 bases. Germline CDR1 is SGHVS and CDR2 is FQNEAQ. This CDR3 region has 13 residues. The CDR3 bases are TGTGCCAGCAGCTTCGTCGTTTCCTACGAGCAGTACTTC. It yields the protein CASSFVVSYEQYF.

This clonotype was recorded a few times. This chain joins TRBV6-5 and TRBJ1-1; 7 positions agree with TRBD1. CDR1 is MNHEY, CDR2 SVGAGI, per germline. With V trimmed by 2 bases and J by 0 bases, 6 bases remained unmatched. The CDR3 is made up of 16 amino acids. CDR3 nucleotide sequence: TGTGCCAGCAGTTACCTAGCAGGGGGGATGAACACTGAAGCTTTCTTT. Its protein is CASSYLAGGMNTEAFF.

This clonotype was seen a handful of times. This may stem from a read error, because a much larger clone lies one nucleotide away. DNA for the CDR3: TGCGCCAGCAGCCAAGAGCGGGGGAACAATCAGCCCCAGCATTTT. Its translation: CASSQERGNNQPQHF. The chain has TRBV4-3 and TRBJ1-5; D is perhaps TRBD1 (5 bases). With 0 bases removed from V and 3 bases from J, the gap between germline ends came to 9 bases. CDR3 size: 15 residues. CDR1 LGHNA and CDR2 YSLEER come from the germline V gene.

This clonotype was recorded a few times. The chain employs TRBV6-5 and TRBJ2-1, with D unclear. V dropped 0 bases and J dropped 6 bases, with 12 bases sitting between them. The CDR3 spans 15 residues. Looked up from germline, CDR1 is MNHEY and CDR2 is SVGAGI. The CDR3, as DNA: TGTGCCAGCAGTTACTCTAGCATCTTACTCAATGAGCAGTTCTTC. This sequence encodes CASSYSSILLNEQFF.

This chain links TRBV18 with TRBJ2-2, with 9 bases lining up with TRBD2. V was pared by 2 bases and J by 4 bases, with 5 bases of the junction left unmatched. The CDR3 runs 16 residues. Per the germline V gene, CDR1 is KGHSH and CDR2 is LQKENI. The CDR3 reads CASSPTAGGPTGELFF. The CDR3 DNA follows: TGTGCCAGCTCACCAACAGCGGGAGGACCCACCGGGGAGCTGTTTTTT.

This clonotype was detected only a few times. The chain combines TRBV15 with TRBJ2-2, with a tentative D call TRBD1 (6 bases). The CDR3 runs 14 residues. The V gene lost 8 bases and the J gene lost 6 bases, with 16 bases spanning the gap. Germline V gene sequence: CDR1 LNHNV, CDR2 YYDKDF (reference sequence). CDR3 nucleotide sequence: TGTGCCACCGAGGGGGAGTCTTTCGCCGGGGAGCTGTTTTTT. This gives the protein CATEGESFAGELFF.

The J gene is TRBJ2-3, the V gene TRBV29-1; D gene uncertain. This CDR3 comprises 11 residues. CDR1 is SQVTM and CDR2 is ANQGSEA in the germline V gene. The germline V and J ends were trimmed by 6 bases and 0 bases, with 4 bases remaining between them. CDR3 nucleotides: TGCAGCGTCGGGAGCACAGATACGCAGTATTTT. Encoded protein: CSVGSTDTQYF.

This clonotype was seen only a few times. The CDR3: CASSYGGGSRNEQFF. The CDR3 region has the DNA TGTGCCAGCAGTTATGGGGGGGGTTCGAGGAATGAGCAGTTCTTC. The V call is TRBV28, the J call TRBJ2-1, with 7 bases that match TRBD2. The germline gives CDR1 MDHEN, CDR2 SYDVKM. Trimming at V came to 4 bases and at J to 7 bases, leaving 10 bases not matched to a gene. This CDR3 spans 15 amino acids.

The DNA of the CDR3 is TGTGCCACCAGTTCGGCTTGGAATCAGCCCCAGCATTTT. Residues: CATSSAWNQPQHF. The J gene is TRBJ1-5, the V gene TRBV24-1; D is unresolved. V lost 6 bases and J 4 bases, leaving 9 bases between the germline ends. CDR3 size: 13 residues. Germline CDR1 reads KGHDR; CDR2 reads SFDVKD.

The rearrangement joins TRBV7-9 to TRBJ2-1, with D possibly matching TRBD2 (5 bases). Germline CDR1 is SEHNR and CDR2 is FQNEAQ (reference sequence). The CDR3 is 13 residues long. V was shortened by 5 bases and J by 10 bases, with 15 bases between the two germline ends. The CDR3 here is CASSPASPTEQFF. The CDR3 region has the DNA TGTGCCAGCAGCCCCGCTAGCCCTACCGAGCAGTTCTTC.

The V gene is TRBV18, the J gene TRBJ2-7; D assignment may be TRBD1 or TRBD2 (5 bases each). Trimming removed 5 bases from V and 1 base from J, with 9 bases in between. The CDR3 is 13 amino acids. CDR1 is KGHSH, CDR2 LQKENI, per germline. CDR3 bases: TGTGCCAGCTCAGAAGGGGAGTCCTACGAGCAGTACTTC. Translated: CASSEGESYEQYF.

The gene calls are TRBV6-5 and TRBJ1-1; TRBD1 matches at 8 bases. V trimming: 2 bases; J trimming: 7 bases; junction bases outside the gene matches: 6. The V gene's germline CDR1 is MNHEY and CDR2 SVGAGI. The CDR3 loop spans 14 amino acids. The CDR3 nucleotides read TGTGCCAGCAGTTACCTTGGGACAGGAGGTGAAGCTTTCTTT. Its protein product is CASSYLGTGGEAFF.

This clonotype has only a few counts. J is TRBJ2-7 and V is TRBV7-9, with TRBD2 matching 9 bases. Germline CDR1 SEHNR, CDR2 FQNEAQ (reference sequence). V trimming: 2 bases; J trimming: 2 bases; junction bases outside the gene matches: 10. The CDR3 runs to 17 residues. The chain's CDR3 is CASSLLLAGVRTYEQYF. DNA of the CDR3: TGTGCCAGCAGCTTATTATTAGCGGGAGTTAGGACCTACGAGCAGTACTTC.